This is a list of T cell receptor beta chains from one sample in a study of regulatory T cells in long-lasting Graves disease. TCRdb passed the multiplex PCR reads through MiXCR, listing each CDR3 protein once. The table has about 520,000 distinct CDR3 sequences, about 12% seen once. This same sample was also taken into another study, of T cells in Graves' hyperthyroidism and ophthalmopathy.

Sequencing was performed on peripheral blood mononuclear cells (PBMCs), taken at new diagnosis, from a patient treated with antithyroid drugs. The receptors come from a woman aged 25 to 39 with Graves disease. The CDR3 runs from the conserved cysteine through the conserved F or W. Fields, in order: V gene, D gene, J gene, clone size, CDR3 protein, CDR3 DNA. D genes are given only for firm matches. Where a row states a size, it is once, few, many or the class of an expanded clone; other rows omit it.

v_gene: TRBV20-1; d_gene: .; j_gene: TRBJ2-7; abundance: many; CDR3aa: CSASPADRVEQYF; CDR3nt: TGCAGTGCTAGCCCGGCTGATCGGGTCGAGCAGTACTTC
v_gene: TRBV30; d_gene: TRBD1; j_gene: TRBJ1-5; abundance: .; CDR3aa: CASGQGSNQPQHF; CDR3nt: TGTGCCTCAGGACAGGGGAGCAATCAGCCCCAGCATTTT
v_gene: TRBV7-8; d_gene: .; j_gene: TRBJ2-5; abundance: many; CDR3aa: CASSLNGAETQYF; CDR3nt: TGTGCCAGCAGCTTAAACGGGGCGGAGACCCAGTACTTC
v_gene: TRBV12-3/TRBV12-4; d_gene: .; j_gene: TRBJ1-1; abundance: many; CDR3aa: CATMGFGITEAFF; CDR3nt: TGTGCGACGATGGGCTTCGGTATAACTGAAGCTTTCTTT
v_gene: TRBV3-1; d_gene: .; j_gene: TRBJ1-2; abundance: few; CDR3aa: CASSQSTAPYGYTF; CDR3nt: TGTGCCAGCAGCCAAAGTACAGCCCCTTATGGCTACACCTTC
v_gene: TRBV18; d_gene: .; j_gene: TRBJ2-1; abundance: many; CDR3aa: CASSPPGGTYNEQFF; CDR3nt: TGTGCCAGCTCACCACCTGGGGGGACCTACAATGAGCAGTTCTTC
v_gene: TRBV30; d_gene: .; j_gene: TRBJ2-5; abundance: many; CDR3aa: CAWSVLAKTQYF; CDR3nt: TGTGCCTGGAGTGTACTCGCGAAGACCCAGTACTTC
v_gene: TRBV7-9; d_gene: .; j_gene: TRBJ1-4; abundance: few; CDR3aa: CASSFERRKLFF; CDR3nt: TGTGCCAGCAGCTTTGAACGTAGAAAACTGTTTTTT
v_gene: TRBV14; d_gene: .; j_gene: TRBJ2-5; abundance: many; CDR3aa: CASRRTSQRTQYF; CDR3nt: TGTGCCAGCAGACGGACATCGCAGAGGACCCAGTACTTC
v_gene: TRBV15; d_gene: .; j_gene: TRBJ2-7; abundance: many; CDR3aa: CATSSRGRGGSEQYF; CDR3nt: TGTGCCACCAGCTCCCGGGGGAGGGGGGGATCCGAGCAGTACTTC
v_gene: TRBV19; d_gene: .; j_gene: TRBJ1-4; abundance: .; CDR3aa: CASSFAGVNEKLFF; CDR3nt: TGTGCCAGTAGTTTCGCAGGCGTTAATGAAAAACTGTTTTTT
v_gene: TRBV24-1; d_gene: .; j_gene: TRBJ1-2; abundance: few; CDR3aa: CATSDYRNGYTF; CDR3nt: TGTGCCACCAGTGACTACAGGAATGGCTACACCTTC
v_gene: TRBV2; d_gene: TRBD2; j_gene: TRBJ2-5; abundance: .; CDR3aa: CASMLASGRALETQYF; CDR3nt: TGTGCCAGCATGCTCGCTAGCGGGAGGGCGCTAGAGACCCAGTACTTC
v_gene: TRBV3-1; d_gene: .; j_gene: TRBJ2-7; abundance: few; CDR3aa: CASSLGPISYEQYF; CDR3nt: TGTGCCAGCAGCCTAGGACCGATCTCCTACGAGCAGTACTTC
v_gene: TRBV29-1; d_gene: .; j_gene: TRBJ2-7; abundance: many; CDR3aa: CSGSGEGPEQYF; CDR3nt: TGCAGCGGTAGCGGAGAGGGGCCCGAGCAGTACTTC
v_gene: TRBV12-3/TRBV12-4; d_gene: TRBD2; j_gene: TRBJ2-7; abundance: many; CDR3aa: CASSSYGLAGGGTYEQYF; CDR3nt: TGTGCCAGCAGTTCGTACGGACTAGCGGGAGGGGGGACCTACGAGCAGTACTTC
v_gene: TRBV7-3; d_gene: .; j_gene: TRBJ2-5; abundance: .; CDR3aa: CASSRLGLGQETQYF; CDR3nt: TGTGCCAGCAGCCGCTTGGGACTGGGCCAAGAGACCCAGTACTTC
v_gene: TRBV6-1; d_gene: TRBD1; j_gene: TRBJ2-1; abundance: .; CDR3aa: CASRKTGTGAYNEQFF; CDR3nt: TGTGCCAGCAGAAAAACCGGGACAGGGGCATACAATGAGCAGTTCTTC
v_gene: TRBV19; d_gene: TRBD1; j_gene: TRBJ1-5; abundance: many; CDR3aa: CASSRTVQGATGNQPQHF; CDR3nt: TGTGCCAGTAGTAGAACCGTACAGGGGGCGACGGGCAATCAGCCCCAGCATTTT
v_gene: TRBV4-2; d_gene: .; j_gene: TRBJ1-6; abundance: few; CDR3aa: CASSQAGESPLHF; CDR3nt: TGTGCCAGCAGCCAAGCAGGGGAATCACCCCTCCACTTT
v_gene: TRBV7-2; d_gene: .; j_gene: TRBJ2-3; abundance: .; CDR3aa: CASSSVASTDTQYF; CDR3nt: TGTGCCAGCAGCTCCGTCGCTAGCACAGATACGCAGTATTTT
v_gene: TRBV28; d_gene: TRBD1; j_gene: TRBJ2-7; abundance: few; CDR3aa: CASSLSGTGDHEQYF; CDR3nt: TGTGCCAGCAGTTTATCTGGGACAGGGGATCACGAGCAGTACTTC
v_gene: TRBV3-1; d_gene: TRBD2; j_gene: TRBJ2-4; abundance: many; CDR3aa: CASSRSPSGTVNIQYF; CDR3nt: TGTGCCAGCAGCCGATCCCCTAGCGGGACTGTAAACATTCAGTACTTC
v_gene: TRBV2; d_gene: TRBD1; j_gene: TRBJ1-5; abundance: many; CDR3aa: CASSGRRQGLYQPQHF; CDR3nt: TGTGCCAGCAGTGGCCGTAGACAGGGACTTTATCAGCCCCAGCATTTT
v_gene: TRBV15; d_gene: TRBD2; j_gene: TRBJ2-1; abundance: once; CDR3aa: CATSRALAGGPVHEQFF; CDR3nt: TGTGCCACCAGCAGAGCCCTAGCGGGAGGGCCCGTACATGAGCAGTTCTTC
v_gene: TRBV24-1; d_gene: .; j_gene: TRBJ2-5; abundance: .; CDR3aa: CATSDPTSYQETQYF; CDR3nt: TGTGCCACCAGTGACCCAACATCGTACCAAGAGACCCAGTACTTC
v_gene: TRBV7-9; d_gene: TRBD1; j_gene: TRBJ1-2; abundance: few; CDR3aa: CASSLASGTGTYGYTF; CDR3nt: TGTGCCAGCAGCTTAGCGAGCGGGACAGGGACCTATGGCTACACCTTC
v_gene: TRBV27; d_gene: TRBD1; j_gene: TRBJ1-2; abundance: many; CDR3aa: CASSVQGFRGGYTF; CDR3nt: TGTGCCAGCAGTGTACAGGGGTTTCGAGGTGGCTACACCTTC
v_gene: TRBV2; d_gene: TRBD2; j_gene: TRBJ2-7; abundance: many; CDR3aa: CASRTLAATYEQYF; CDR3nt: TGTGCCAGCAGGACACTAGCGGCAACCTACGAGCAGTACTTC
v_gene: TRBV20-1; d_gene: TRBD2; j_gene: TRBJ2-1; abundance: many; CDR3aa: CSAELAGGVTYNEQFF; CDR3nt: TGCAGTGCCGAACTAGCGGGAGGGGTGACCTACAATGAGCAGTTCTTC
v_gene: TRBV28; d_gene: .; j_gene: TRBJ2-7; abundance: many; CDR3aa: CASFMGGEQYF; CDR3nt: TGTGCCAGCTTCATGGGTGGCGAGCAGTACTTC
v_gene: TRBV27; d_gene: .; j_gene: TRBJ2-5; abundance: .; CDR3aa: CASSRGRLETQYF; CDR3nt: TGTGCCAGCAGTCGTGGGAGACTAGAGACCCAGTACTTC
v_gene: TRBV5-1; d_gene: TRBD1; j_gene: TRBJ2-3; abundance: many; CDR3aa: CASRLLTGGDTQYF; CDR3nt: TGCGCCAGCAGATTGCTGACAGGGGGCGATACGCAGTATTTT
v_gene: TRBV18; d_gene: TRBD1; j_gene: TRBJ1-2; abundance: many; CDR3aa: CASSLTAGQGFYGYTF; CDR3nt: TGTGCCAGCTCACTTACTGCCGGACAGGGGTTCTATGGCTACACCTTC
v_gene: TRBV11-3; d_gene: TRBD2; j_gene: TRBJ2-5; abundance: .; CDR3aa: CASSLGDGLAGETQYF; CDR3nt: TGTGCCAGCAGCTTAGGGGATGGACTAGCGGGAGAGACCCAGTACTTC
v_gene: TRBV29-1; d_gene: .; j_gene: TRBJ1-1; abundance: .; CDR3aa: CSVGGDVNTEAFF; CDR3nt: TGCAGCGTTGGGGGGGATGTGAACACTGAAGCTTTCTTT
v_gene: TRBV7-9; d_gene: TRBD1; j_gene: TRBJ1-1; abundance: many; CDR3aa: CASSAETGGKTEAFF; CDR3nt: TGTGCCAGCAGCGCCGAGACAGGGGGCAAGACTGAAGCTTTCTTT
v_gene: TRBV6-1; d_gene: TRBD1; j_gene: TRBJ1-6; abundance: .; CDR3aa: CASRGTELKNSPLHF; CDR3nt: TGTGCCAGCAGAGGGACAGAGTTGAAGAATTCACCCCTCCACTTT
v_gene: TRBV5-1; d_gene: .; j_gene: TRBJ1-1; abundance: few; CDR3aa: CASSYWVRSRFMNTEAFF; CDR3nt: TGCGCCAGCAGCTATTGGGTCAGGAGTAGGTTCATGAACACTGAAGCTTTCTTT
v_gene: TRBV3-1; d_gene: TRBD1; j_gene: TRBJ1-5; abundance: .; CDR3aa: CASSQTGQGQPQHF; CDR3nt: TGTGCCAGCAGCCAAACTGGACAGGGTCAGCCCCAGCATTTT
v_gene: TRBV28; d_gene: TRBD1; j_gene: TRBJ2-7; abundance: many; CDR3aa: CASSLFGTARYEQYF; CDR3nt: TGTGCCAGCAGTTTATTCGGGACAGCGCGCTACGAGCAGTACTTC
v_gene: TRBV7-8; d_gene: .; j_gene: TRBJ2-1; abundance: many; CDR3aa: CASSLAVDGSSYNEQFF; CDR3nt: TGTGCCAGCAGCTTAGCGGTCGACGGGAGCTCCTACAATGAGCAGTTCTTC
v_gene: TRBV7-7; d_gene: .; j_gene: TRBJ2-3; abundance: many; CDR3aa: CASSFAGITDTQYF; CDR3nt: TGTGCTAGCAGCTTTGCAGGTATCACAGATACGCAGTATTTT
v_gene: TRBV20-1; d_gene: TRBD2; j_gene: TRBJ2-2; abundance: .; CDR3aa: CSAMPPSGGGAGELFF; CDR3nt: TGCAGTGCTATGCCTCCTAGCGGAGGAGGTGCCGGGGAGCTGTTTTTT
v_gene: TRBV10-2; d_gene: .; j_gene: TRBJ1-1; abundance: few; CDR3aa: CASSQVVGSTEAFF; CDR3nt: TGCGCCAGCAGTCAGGTAGTTGGGAGCACTGAAGCTTTCTTT
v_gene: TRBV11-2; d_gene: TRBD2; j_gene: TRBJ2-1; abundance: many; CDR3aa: CASSRGLAGRNEQFF; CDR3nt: TGTGCCAGCAGCCGAGGACTAGCGGGAAGGAATGAGCAGTTCTTC
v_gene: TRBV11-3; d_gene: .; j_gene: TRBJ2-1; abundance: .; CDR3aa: CASSQRTDNNEQFF; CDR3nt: TGTGCCAGCAGCCAACGGACAGATAACAATGAGCAGTTCTTC
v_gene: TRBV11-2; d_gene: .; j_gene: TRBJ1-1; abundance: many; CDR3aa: CASSLRQVAEAFF; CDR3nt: TGTGCCAGCAGCTTACGACAGGTGGCTGAAGCTTTCTTT
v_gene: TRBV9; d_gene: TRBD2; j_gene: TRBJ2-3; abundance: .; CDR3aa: CASSVTSGSGDTQYF; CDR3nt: TGTGCCAGCAGCGTAACTAGCGGGAGTGGGGATACGCAGTATTTT
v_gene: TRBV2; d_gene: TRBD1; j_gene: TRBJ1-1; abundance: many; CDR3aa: CASRGTGTRNTEAFF; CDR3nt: TGTGCCAGCAGAGGGACAGGGACACGGAACACTGAAGCTTTCTTT
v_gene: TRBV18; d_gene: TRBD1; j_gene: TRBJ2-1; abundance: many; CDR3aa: CASSPPGTGNEQFF; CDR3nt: TGTGCCAGCTCACCACCGGGGACAGGGAATGAGCAGTTCTTC
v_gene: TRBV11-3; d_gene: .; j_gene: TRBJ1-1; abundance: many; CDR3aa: CASSPHAVTEAFF; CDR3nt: TGTGCCAGCAGCCCCCACGCGGTCACTGAAGCTTTCTTT
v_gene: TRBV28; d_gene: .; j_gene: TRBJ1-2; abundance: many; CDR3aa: CASSLWRAQVGYTF; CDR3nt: TGTGCCAGCAGTTTATGGAGGGCGCAGGTTGGCTACACCTTC
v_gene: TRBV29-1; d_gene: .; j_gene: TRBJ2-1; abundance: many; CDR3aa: CSVEDAARTYNEQFF; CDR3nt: TGCAGCGTTGAGGATGCAGCTAGGACTTACAATGAGCAGTTCTTC
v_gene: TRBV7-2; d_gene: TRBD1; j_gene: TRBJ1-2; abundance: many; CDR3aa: CASSLRAGGDYGYTF; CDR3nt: TGTGCCAGCAGCTTACGGGCAGGGGGGGACTATGGCTACACCTTC
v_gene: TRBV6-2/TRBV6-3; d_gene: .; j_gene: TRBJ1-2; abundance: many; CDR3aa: CASSQSYPQGGYTF; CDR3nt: TGTGCCAGCAGCCAGAGTTATCCCCAGGGGGGCTACACCTTC
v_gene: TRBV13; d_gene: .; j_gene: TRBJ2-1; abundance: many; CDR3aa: CASSLRKLYHEQFF; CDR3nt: TGTGCCAGCAGCTTAAGGAAACTATATCATGAGCAGTTCTTC
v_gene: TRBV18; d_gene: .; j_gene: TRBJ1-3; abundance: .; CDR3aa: CASSPNPTGAGNTIYF; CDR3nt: TGTGCCAGCTCACCAAATCCGACAGGAGCTGGAAACACCATATATTTT
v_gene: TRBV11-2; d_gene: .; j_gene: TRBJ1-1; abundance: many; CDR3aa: CASSLDPQIAFF; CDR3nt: TGTGCCAGCAGCTTAGACCCCCAGATAGCTTTCTTT
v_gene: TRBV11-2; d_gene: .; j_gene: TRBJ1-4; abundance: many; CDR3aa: CASSAQGGSEKLFF; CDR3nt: TGTGCCAGCAGCGCGCAGGGCGGGAGTGAAAAACTGTTTTTT